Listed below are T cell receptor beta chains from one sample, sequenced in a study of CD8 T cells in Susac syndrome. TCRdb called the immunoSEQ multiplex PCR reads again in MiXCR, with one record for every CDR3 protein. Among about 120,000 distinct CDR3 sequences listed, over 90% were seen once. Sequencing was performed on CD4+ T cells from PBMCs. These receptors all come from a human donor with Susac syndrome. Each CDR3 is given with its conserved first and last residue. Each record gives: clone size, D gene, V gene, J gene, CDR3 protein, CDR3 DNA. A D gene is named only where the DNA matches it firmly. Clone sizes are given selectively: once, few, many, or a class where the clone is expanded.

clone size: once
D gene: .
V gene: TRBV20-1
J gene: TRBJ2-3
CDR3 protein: CSARDTYTDTQYF
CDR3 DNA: TGCAGTGCAAGGGACACCTACACAGATACGCAGTATTTT

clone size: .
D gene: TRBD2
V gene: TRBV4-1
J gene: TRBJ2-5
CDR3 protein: CASSRTAGGPGETQYF
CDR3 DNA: TGCGCCAGCAGCCGAACAGCGGGAGGGCCGGGAGAGACCCAGTACTTC

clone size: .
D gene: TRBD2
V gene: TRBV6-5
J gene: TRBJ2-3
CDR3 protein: CASSFRGRGGTDTQYF
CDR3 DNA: TGTGCCAGCAGTTTCCGCGGGAGGGGAGGGACAGATACGCAGTATTTT

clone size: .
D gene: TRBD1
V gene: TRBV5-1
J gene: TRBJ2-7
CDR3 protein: CASTATGTAYEQYF
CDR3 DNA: TGCGCCAGCACCGCCACCGGGACAGCCTACGAGCAGTACTTC

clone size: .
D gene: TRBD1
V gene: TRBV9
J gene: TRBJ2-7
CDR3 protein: CASSVRTGGGEQYF
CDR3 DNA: TGTGCCAGCAGCGTTCGGACAGGGGGCGGCGAGCAGTACTTC

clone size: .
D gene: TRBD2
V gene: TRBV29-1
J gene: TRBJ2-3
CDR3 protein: CSAAGLAVTDTQYF
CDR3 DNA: TGCAGCGCCGCGGGACTAGCGGTCACAGATACGCAGTATTTT

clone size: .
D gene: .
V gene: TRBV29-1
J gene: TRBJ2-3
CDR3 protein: CSVEEGGRVSTDTQYF
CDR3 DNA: TGCAGCGTTGAAGAGGGAGGACGGGTTAGCACAGATACGCAGTATTTT

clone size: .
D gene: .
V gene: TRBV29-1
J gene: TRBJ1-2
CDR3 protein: CSVVSGRYGYTF
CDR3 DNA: TGCAGCGTTGTGTCAGGGAGATATGGCTACACCTTC

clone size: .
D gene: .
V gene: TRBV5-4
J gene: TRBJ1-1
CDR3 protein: CASSKGGENTEAFF
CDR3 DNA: TGTGCCAGCAGTAAGGGAGGGGAGAACACTGAAGCTTTCTTT

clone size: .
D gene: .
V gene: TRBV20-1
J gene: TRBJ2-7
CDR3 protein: CSASGGLALREQYF
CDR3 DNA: TGCAGTGCTAGTGGTGGTCTAGCGCTTAGGGAGCAGTACTTC

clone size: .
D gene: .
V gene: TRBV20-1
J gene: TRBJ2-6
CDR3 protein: CSARVQAGANVLTF
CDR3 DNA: TGCAGTGCTAGAGTTCAGGCTGGGGCCAACGTCCTGACTTTC

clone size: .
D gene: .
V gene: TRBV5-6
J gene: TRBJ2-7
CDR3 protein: CASSFIGAYEQYF
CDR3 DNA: TGTGCCAGCAGCTTCATCGGGGCCTACGAGCAGTACTTC

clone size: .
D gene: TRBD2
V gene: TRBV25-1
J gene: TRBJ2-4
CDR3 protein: CASSRGDLAKNIQYF
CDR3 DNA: TGTGCCAGCAGTCGGGGGGACCTAGCCAAAAACATTCAGTACTTC

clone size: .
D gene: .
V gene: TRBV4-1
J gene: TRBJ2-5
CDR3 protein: CASSQAQGGQETQYF
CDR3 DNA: TGCGCCAGCAGCCAGGCTCAGGGGGGCCAAGAGACCCAGTACTTC

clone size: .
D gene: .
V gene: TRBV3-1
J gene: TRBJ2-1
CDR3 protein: CASSQAVAPEQFF
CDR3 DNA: TGTGCCAGCAGCCAAGCGGTGGCGCCTGAGCAGTTCTTC

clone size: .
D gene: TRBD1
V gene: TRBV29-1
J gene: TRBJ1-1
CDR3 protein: CSAEGQVITEAFF
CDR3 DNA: TGCAGCGCCGAGGGACAGGTGATCACTGAAGCTTTCTTT

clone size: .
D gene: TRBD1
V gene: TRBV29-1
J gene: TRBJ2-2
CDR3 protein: CSVLQIGDRVDGELFF
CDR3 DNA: TGCAGCGTTCTTCAGATTGGGGACAGGGTGGACGGGGAGCTGTTTTTT

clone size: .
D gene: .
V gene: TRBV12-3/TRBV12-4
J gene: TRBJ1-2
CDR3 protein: CASSHTGIGVDTF
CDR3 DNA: TGTGCCAGCAGTCACACAGGGATTGGAGTAGACACCTTC

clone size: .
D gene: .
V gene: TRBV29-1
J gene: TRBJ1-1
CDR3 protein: CSVDTGFTEAFF
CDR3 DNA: TGCAGCGTTGATACGGGATTCACTGAAGCTTTCTTT

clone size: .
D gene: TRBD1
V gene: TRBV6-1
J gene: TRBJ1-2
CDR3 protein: CASSENRGLFYGYTF
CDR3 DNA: TGTGCCAGCAGTGAGAACAGGGGGCTGTTCTATGGCTACACCTTC

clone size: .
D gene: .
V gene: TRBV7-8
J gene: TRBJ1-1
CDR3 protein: CASSSIRTAHRAFF
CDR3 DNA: TGTGCCAGCAGCTCGATCCGGACAGCCCACAGGGCTTTCTTT

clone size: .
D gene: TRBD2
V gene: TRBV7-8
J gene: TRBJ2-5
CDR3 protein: CASSLAPPGTSGRILRQETQYF
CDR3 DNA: TGTGCCAGCAGCTTAGCACCACCCGGGACTAGCGGGAGAATCCTAAGGCAAGAGACCCAGTACTTC

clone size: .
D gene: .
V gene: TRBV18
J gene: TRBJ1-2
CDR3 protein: CASSPYTDGYTF
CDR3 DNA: TGTGCCAGCTCACCCTACACCGATGGCTACACCTTC

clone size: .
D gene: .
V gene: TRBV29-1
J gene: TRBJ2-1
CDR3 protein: CSVGEARRSYNEQFF
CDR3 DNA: TGCAGCGTCGGTGAGGCGCGTCGGTCCTACAATGAGCAGTTCTTC

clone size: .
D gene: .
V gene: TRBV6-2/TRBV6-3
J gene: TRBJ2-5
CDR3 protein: CASKPQFQETQYF
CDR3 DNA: TGTGCCAGCAAGCCGCAGTTCCAAGAGACCCAGTACTTC

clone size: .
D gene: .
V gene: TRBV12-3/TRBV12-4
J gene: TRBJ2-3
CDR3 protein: CASSLDRDLTDTQYF
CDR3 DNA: TGTGCCAGCAGTTTAGATCGAGACCTCACAGATACGCAGTATTTT

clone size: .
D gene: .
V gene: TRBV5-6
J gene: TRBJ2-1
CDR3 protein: CASSLYVTNHNEQFF
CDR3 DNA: TGTGCCAGCAGCTTGTACGTGACTAATCACAATGAGCAGTTCTTC

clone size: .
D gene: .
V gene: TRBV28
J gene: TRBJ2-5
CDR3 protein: CASSPIGAAQETQYF
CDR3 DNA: TGTGCCAGCAGTCCGATTGGGGCAGCTCAAGAGACCCAGTACTTC

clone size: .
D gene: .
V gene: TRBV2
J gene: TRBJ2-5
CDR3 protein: CASSEHQGRYQETQYF
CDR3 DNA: TGTGCCAGCAGTGAACACCAGGGAAGGTACCAAGAGACCCAGTACTTC

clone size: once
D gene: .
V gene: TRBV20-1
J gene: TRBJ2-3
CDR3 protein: CSLQGLSTDTQYF
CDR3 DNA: TGCAGCCTTCAGGGGCTCAGCACAGATACGCAGTATTTT

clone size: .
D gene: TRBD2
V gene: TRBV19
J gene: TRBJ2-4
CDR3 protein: CASSPRAAGENIQYF
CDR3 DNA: TGTGCCAGTAGCCCTCGGGCGGCGGGAGAAAACATTCAGTACTTC

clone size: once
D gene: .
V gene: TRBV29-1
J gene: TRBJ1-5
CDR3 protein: CSIREGNQPQHF
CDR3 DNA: TGCAGCATCAGGGAGGGGAATCAGCCCCAGCATTTT

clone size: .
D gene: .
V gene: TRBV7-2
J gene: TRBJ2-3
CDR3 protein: CASSWFSDTQYF
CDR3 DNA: TGTGCCAGCAGCTGGTTTTCAGATACGCAGTATTTT

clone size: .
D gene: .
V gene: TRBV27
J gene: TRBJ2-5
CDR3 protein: CASSLSNRGTQYF
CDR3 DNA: TGTGCCAGCAGTTTATCAAACCGTGGGACCCAGTACTTC

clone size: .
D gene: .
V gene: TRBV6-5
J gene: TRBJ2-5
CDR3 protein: CASSTGIGETQYF
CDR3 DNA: TGTGCCAGCAGTACTGGGATTGGAGAGACCCAGTACTTC

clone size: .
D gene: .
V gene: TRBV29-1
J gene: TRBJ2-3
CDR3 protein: CSVDRGAGTDTQYF
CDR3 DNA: TGCAGCGTAGATAGAGGGGCAGGCACAGATACGCAGTATTTT

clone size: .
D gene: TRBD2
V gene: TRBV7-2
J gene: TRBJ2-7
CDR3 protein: CASSLAWAGAGEQYF
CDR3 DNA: TGTGCCAGCAGCTTAGCCTGGGCGGGAGCGGGGGAGCAGTACTTC

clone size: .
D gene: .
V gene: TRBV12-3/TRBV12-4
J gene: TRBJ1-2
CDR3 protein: CASSWVSAFNYGYTF
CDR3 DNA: TGTGCCAGCAGTTGGGTGTCCGCGTTTAACTATGGCTACACCTTC

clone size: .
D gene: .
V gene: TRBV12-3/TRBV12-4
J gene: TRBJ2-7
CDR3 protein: CASSLLTSPWEQYF
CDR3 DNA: TGTGCCAGCAGTCTCTTGACATCCCCCTGGGAGCAGTACTTC

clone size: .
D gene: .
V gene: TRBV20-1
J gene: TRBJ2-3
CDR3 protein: CSASRTDTQYF
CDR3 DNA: TGCAGTGCTTCCCGCACAGATACGCAGTATTTT

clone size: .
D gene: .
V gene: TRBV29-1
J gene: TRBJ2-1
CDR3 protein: CSVTTHVEQFF
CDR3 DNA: TGCAGCGTCACTACCCACGTTGAGCAGTTCTTC

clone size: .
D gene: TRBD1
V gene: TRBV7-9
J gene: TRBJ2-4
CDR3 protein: CASSLPKGAQYF
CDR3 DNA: TGTGCCAGCAGCCTTCCAAAGGGGGCTCAGTACTTC

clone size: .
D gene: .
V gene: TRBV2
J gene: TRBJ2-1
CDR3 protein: CASTEETYNEQFF
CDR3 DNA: TGTGCCAGCACGGAGGAGACCTACAATGAGCAGTTCTTC

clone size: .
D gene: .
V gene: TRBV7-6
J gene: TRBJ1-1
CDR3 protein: CASSLDRGNTEAFF
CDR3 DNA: TGTGCCAGCAGCTTAGATCGGGGAAACACTGAAGCTTTCTTT

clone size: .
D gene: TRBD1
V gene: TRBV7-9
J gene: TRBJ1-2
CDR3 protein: CASSFTGGGYTF
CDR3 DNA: TGTGCCAGCAGCTTCACAGGGGGTGGCTACACCTTC

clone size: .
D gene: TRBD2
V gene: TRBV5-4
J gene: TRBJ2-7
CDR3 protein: CASSSESGIYEQYF
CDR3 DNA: TGTGCCAGCAGCTCAGAAAGCGGGATCTACGAGCAGTACTTC

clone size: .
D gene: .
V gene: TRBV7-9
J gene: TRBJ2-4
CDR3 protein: CASSPYSLNIQYF
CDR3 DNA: TGTGCCAGCAGCCCGTACTCGCTAAACATTCAGTACTTC

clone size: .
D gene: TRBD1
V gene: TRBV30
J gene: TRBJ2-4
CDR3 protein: CAWSVGTGVPLAKNIQYF
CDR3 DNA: TGTGCCTGGAGTGTAGGGACAGGGGTACCTCTAGCCAAAAACATTCAGTACTTC

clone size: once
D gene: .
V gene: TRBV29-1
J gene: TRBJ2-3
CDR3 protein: CSGTSKVPTDTQYF
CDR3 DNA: TGCAGCGGGACCAGTAAAGTACCCACAGATACGCAGTATTTT

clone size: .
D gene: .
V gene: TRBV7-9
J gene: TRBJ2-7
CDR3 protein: CASSPGRTAYEQYF
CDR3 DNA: TGTGCCAGCAGCCCTGGACGGACAGCCTACGAGCAGTACTTC

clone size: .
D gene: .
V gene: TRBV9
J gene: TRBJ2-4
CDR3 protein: CASSVAQGENIQYF
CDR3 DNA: TGTGCCAGCAGCGTTGCGCAGGGCGAAAACATTCAGTACTTC

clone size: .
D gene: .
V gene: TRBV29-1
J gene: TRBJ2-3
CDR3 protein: CSSSLGYSRTDTQYF
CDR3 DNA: TGCAGCTCGTCCTTAGGGTATTCAAGGACAGATACGCAGTATTTT

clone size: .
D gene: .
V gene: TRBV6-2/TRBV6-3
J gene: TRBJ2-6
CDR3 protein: CASSYPPAGANVLTF
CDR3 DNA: TGTGCCAGCAGTTACCCCCCGGCTGGGGCCAACGTCCTGACTTTC

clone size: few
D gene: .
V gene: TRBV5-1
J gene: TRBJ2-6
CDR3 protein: CASSLTLSSGANVLTF
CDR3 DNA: TGCGCCAGCAGCTTGACACTGAGCTCTGGGGCCAACGTCCTGACTTTC

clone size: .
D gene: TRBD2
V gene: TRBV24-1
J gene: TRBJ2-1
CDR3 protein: CATSDSRLAAYNEQFF
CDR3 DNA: TGTGCCACCAGTGATTCCCGGCTAGCGGCTTACAATGAGCAGTTCTTC

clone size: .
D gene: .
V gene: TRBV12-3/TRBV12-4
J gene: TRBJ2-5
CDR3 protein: CASSTSTETQYF
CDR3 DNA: TGTGCCAGCAGTACTAGTACGGAGACCCAGTACTTC

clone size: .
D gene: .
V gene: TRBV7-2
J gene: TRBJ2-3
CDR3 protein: CASSLFQTRGTDTQYF
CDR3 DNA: TGTGCCAGCAGCTTGTTTCAGACACGGGGCACAGATACGCAGTATTTT

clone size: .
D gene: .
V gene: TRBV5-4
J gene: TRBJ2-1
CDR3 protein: CASSLGGGYNEQFF
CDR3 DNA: TGTGCCAGCAGCTTGGGAGGGGGATACAATGAGCAGTTCTTC

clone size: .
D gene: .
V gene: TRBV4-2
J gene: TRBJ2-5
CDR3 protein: CASSPEATETQYF
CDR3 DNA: TGTGCCAGCAGCCCCGAAGCGACAGAGACCCAGTACTTC

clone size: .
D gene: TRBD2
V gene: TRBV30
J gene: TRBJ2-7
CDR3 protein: CAWSHPTSGPSTYEQYF
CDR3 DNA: TGTGCCTGGAGTCATCCGACTAGCGGGCCAAGTACCTACGAGCAGTACTTC